The rows below give T cell receptor beta chains drawn from one sample of a study of blood T cell repertoires in COVID-19. The data were produced by immunoSEQ multiplex PCR, yet TCRdb's version contains in-frame clones alone and is incomplete. The sample contains over 65,000 clones, 70% to 90% of which appear only once. Sequenced sample: peripheral blood. The receptors were gathered from a woman aged 55-69 years with acute or convalescent COVID-19. CDR3s include the opening cysteine and the closing phenylalanine or tryptophan. D genes are given only for firm matches. Expanded clones get a size class; other rows say once, few or many, or leave the size out.

cdr3_aa: CASSQASGANTGELFF; cdr3_nt: TGTGCCAGCAGTCAGGCTAGCGGGGCGAACACCGGGGAGCTGTTTTTT; j_call: TRBJ2-2; v_call: TRBV2; clone_size: NA; d_call: TRBD2
cdr3_aa: CASQGLAGGELETQYF; cdr3_nt: TGTGCCAGCCAGGGACTAGCGGGGGGGGAGTTAGAGACCCAGTACTTC; j_call: TRBJ2-5; v_call: TRBV28; clone_size: NA; d_call: TRBD2
cdr3_aa: CASSSGAHSTDTQYF; cdr3_nt: TGTGCCAGCAGCAGCGGGGCTCACAGCACAGATACGCAGTATTTT; j_call: TRBJ2-3; v_call: TRBV7-9; clone_size: NA; d_call: TRBD2
cdr3_aa: CASTHSGRTYNEQFF; cdr3_nt: TGTGCCAGCACCCATAGCGGGAGGACCTACAATGAGCAGTTCTTC; j_call: TRBJ2-1; v_call: TRBV2; clone_size: NA; d_call: TRBD2
cdr3_aa: CASSSGTDYGYTF; cdr3_nt: TGTGCCAGCAGTTCCGGGACAGACTATGGCTACACCTTC; j_call: TRBJ1-2; v_call: TRBV6-5; clone_size: NA; d_call: TRBD1
cdr3_aa: CAPRNRGNGNEQFF; cdr3_nt: TGTGCCCCCCGAAACAGGGGAAACGGGAATGAGCAGTTCTTC; j_call: TRBJ2-1; v_call: TRBV19; clone_size: NA; d_call: TRBD1
cdr3_aa: CARSPNQGDYGYTF; cdr3_nt: TGTGCCAGAAGCCCCAACCAGGGGGACTATGGCTACACCTTC; j_call: TRBJ1-2; v_call: TRBV5-3; clone_size: NA; d_call: TRBD1
cdr3_aa: CASRPEITDTQYF; cdr3_nt: TGTGCCAGTAGGCCGGAGATCACAGATACGCAGTATTTT; j_call: TRBJ2-3; v_call: TRBV19; clone_size: once; d_call: NA
cdr3_aa: CASSQGGQNYGYTF; cdr3_nt: TGTGCCAGCAGTCAGGGGGGACAGAACTATGGCTACACCTTC; j_call: TRBJ1-2; v_call: TRBV6-5; clone_size: NA; d_call: TRBD1
cdr3_aa: CASRGEAGNTIYF; cdr3_nt: TGTGCCAGCAGGGGGGAGGCCGGAAACACCATATATTTT; j_call: TRBJ1-3; v_call: TRBV6-5; clone_size: NA; d_call: NA
cdr3_aa: CASSLGRTGWYTEAFF; cdr3_nt: TGCGCCAGCAGCTTGGGTAGGACAGGGTGGTACACTGAAGCTTTCTTT; j_call: TRBJ1-1; v_call: TRBV5-1; clone_size: once; d_call: TRBD1
cdr3_aa: CASSTAPRGISYGNTIYF; cdr3_nt: TGTGCCAGCAGCACGGCCCCCAGGGGAATATCTTATGGAAACACCATATATTTT; j_call: TRBJ1-3; v_call: TRBV3-1/TRBV3-2; clone_size: NA; d_call: NA
cdr3_aa: CASSGRGGTEAFF; cdr3_nt: TGTGCCAGCAGCGGGCGGGGAGGCACTGAAGCTTTCTTT; j_call: TRBJ1-1; v_call: TRBV9; clone_size: NA; d_call: NA
cdr3_aa: CASSAGLTGFEGYTF; cdr3_nt: TGCGCCAGCAGCGCGGGTTTGACAGGGTTTGAGGGCTACACCTTC; j_call: TRBJ1-2; v_call: TRBV5-1; clone_size: NA; d_call: TRBD1
cdr3_aa: CASSEGHPAEAFF; cdr3_nt: TGTGCCAGCAGTGAGGGACACCCCGCGGAAGCTTTCTTT; j_call: TRBJ1-1; v_call: TRBV6-1; clone_size: NA; d_call: NA
cdr3_aa: CASSEQGRGTDTQYF; cdr3_nt: TGTGCCAGCAGCGAACAGGGGAGGGGCACAGATACGCAGTATTTT; j_call: TRBJ2-3; v_call: TRBV2; clone_size: NA; d_call: NA
cdr3_aa: CASSPGTGGDTQYF; cdr3_nt: TGTGCCAGCAGCCCCGGGACGGGGGGGGATACGCAGTATTTT; j_call: TRBJ2-3; v_call: TRBV5-4; clone_size: NA; d_call: TRBD2
cdr3_aa: CASSESYRASYNSPLHF; cdr3_nt: TGTGCCAGCAGTGAAAGCTACAGGGCCTCCTATAATTCACCCCTCCACTTT; j_call: TRBJ1-6; v_call: TRBV6-1; clone_size: NA; d_call: NA
cdr3_aa: CASSQERSLVYNEQFF; cdr3_nt: TGCGCCAGCAGCCAAGAGCGCTCTCTAGTGTACAATGAGCAGTTCTTC; j_call: TRBJ2-1; v_call: TRBV4-3; clone_size: NA; d_call: NA
cdr3_aa: CASSLGLAGVLGEQFF; cdr3_nt: TGTGCCAGCAGCTTAGGACTAGCGGGAGTACTAGGAGAGCAGTTCTTC; j_call: TRBJ2-1; v_call: TRBV5-4; clone_size: NA; d_call: TRBD2
cdr3_aa: CATSTDYGLAETQYF; cdr3_nt: TGTGCCACCAGCACAGACTATGGACTAGCGGAGACCCAGTACTTC; j_call: TRBJ2-5; v_call: TRBV15; clone_size: NA; d_call: TRBD2
cdr3_aa: CASTWGGTSDTLFGYTF; cdr3_nt: TGTGCCAGCACCTGGGGAGGGACATCCGATACCCTATTTGGCTACACCTTC; j_call: TRBJ1-2; v_call: TRBV2; clone_size: NA; d_call: NA
cdr3_aa: CASSFSGDGVTQYF; cdr3_nt: TGTGCCAGCAGTTTTAGCGGGGACGGTGTGACCCAGTACTTC; j_call: TRBJ2-5; v_call: TRBV27; clone_size: NA; d_call: TRBD2
cdr3_aa: CASSVGERAIPDTQYF; cdr3_nt: TGTGCCAGCAGTGTCGGAGAGAGGGCTATTCCAGATACGCAGTATTTT; j_call: TRBJ2-3; v_call: TRBV7-3; clone_size: NA; d_call: NA
cdr3_aa: CASRTGITLRGGELFF; cdr3_nt: TGTGCCAGCAGGACAGGGATAACGCTTCGGGGCGGGGAGCTGTTTTTT; j_call: TRBJ2-2; v_call: TRBV27; clone_size: NA; d_call: TRBD1
cdr3_aa: CASSLTVNTEAFF; cdr3_nt: TGTGCCAGCAGCTTAACAGTGAACACTGAAGCTTTCTTT; j_call: TRBJ1-1; v_call: TRBV7-7; clone_size: NA; d_call: NA
cdr3_aa: CASSVDSVSTDTQYF; cdr3_nt: TGTGCCAGCAGCGTTGACTCTGTTAGCACAGATACGCAGTATTTT; j_call: TRBJ2-3; v_call: TRBV7-2; clone_size: NA; d_call: NA
cdr3_aa: CASSYSYMSDTQYF; cdr3_nt: TGTGCCAGCAGTTACTCTTACATGTCAGATACGCAGTATTTT; j_call: TRBJ2-3; v_call: TRBV6-6; clone_size: NA; d_call: NA
cdr3_aa: CASSGDRGRTEAFF; cdr3_nt: TGCGCCAGCAGCGGGGACAGGGGCCGCACTGAAGCTTTCTTT; j_call: TRBJ1-1; v_call: TRBV5-1; clone_size: few; d_call: TRBD1
cdr3_aa: CASSLSEGSGTQYF; cdr3_nt: TGTGCCAGCAGCTTATCGGAGGGTTCCGGGACCCAGTACTTC; j_call: TRBJ2-5; v_call: TRBV5-5; clone_size: many; d_call: NA
cdr3_aa: CASSYAGGADTQYF; cdr3_nt: TGTGCCAGCAGTTATGCGGGGGGGGCAGATACGCAGTATTTT; j_call: TRBJ2-3; v_call: TRBV6-5; clone_size: once; d_call: TRBD2
cdr3_aa: CASSLWLAYTQYF; cdr3_nt: TGTGCCAGCAGCTTATGGCTAGCCTATACGCAGTATTTT; j_call: TRBJ2-3; v_call: TRBV11-2; clone_size: NA; d_call: NA
cdr3_aa: CASSLGASQREKDNEQFF; cdr3_nt: TGTGCCAGCAGCTTAGGGGCTTCGCAGCGGGAAAAAGACAATGAGCAGTTCTTC; j_call: TRBJ2-1; v_call: TRBV7-6; clone_size: NA; d_call: TRBD2
cdr3_aa: CATSRGHGGLASNEQFF; cdr3_nt: TGTGCCACCAGCAGAGGGCATGGGGGACTAGCTTCCAATGAGCAGTTCTTC; j_call: TRBJ2-1; v_call: TRBV15; clone_size: NA; d_call: TRBD2
cdr3_aa: CASSEPAGSEAFF; cdr3_nt: TGCGCCAGCAGTGAGCCCGCAGGATCTGAAGCTTTCTTT; j_call: TRBJ1-1; v_call: TRBV10-2; clone_size: NA; d_call: NA
cdr3_aa: CASSSSDRSNEQFF; cdr3_nt: TGTGCCAGCTCATCCTCCGACAGGTCCAATGAGCAGTTCTTC; j_call: TRBJ2-1; v_call: TRBV18; clone_size: NA; d_call: NA
cdr3_aa: CASSPGDRSFYNSPLHF; cdr3_nt: TGTGCCAGCAGCCCAGGCGACAGAAGTTTCTATAATTCACCCCTCCACTTT; j_call: TRBJ1-6; v_call: TRBV7-2; clone_size: NA; d_call: NA
cdr3_aa: CASSSGTGQETQYF; cdr3_nt: TGTGCCAGCAGCTCAGGGACAGGGCAAGAGACCCAGTACTTC; j_call: TRBJ2-5; v_call: TRBV11-3; clone_size: NA; d_call: TRBD1
cdr3_aa: CASRGQGRNTEAFF; cdr3_nt: TGTGCCAGCCGAGGACAGGGGCGGAACACTGAAGCTTTCTTT; j_call: TRBJ1-1; v_call: TRBV19; clone_size: NA; d_call: TRBD1
cdr3_aa: CASRPTSGTYNEQFF; cdr3_nt: TGTGCCAGCCGACCGACTAGCGGGACCTACAATGAGCAGTTCTTC; j_call: TRBJ2-1; v_call: TRBV11-2; clone_size: NA; d_call: TRBD2
cdr3_aa: CASSYYALAEYGYTF; cdr3_nt: TGTGCCAGCAGCTATTACGCCTTGGCAGAATATGGCTACACCTTC; j_call: TRBJ1-2; v_call: TRBV7-2; clone_size: NA; d_call: NA
cdr3_aa: CASSVGGTDTQYF; cdr3_nt: TGTGCCAGCTCCGTGGGAGGCACAGATACGCAGTATTTT; j_call: TRBJ2-3; v_call: TRBV12-3/TRBV12-4; clone_size: NA; d_call: NA